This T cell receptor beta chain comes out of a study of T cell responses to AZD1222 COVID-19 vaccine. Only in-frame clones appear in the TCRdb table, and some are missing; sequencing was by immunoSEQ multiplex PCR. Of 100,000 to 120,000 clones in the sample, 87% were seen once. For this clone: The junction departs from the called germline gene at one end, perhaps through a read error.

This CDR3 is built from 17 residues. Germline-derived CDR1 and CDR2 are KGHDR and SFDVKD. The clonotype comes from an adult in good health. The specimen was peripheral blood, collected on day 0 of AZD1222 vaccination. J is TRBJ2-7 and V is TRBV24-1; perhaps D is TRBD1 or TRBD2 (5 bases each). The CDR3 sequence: CATSDFLAGTPSHEQYF. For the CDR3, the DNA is TGTGCCACCAGTGATTTCCTAGCCGGGACCCCCTCCCACGAGCAGTACTTC.